Presented here are 27 T cell receptor beta chains from one specimen sequenced in a study of breast tumors, draining lymph nodes, adjacent tissues. TCRdb used MiXCR to reprocess the multiplex PCR reads, holding one entry per CDR3 protein. This sample has some 100,000 distinct CDR3 sequences; around 20% occur once, and the top ten carry roughly 1.2%. The lymph nodes were axillary draining lymph nodes from breast cancer patients. Sequencing used axillary lymph node tissue. The source of these receptors is a female donor with breast cancer. Some clones in this sample may be carry-over from other donors' samples.

This clonotype appeared many times. This sequence joins TRBV7-9 and TRBJ2-1, with D hard to call. V lost 4 bases, J lost 2 bases, and 9 bases lay in between. The length of the CDR3 is 14 residues. Germline loops: CDR1 SEHNR, CDR2 FQNEAQ (reference sequence). The CDR3 bases are TGTGCCAGCAGCTATGCGATAGCCTACAATGAGCAGTTCTTC. Protein product: CASSYAIAYNEQFF.

The V call is TRBV7-3, the J call TRBJ2-3, with a tentative D call TRBD2 (6 bases). Germline V lookup: CDR1 SGHTA, CDR2 FQGTGA. Between the trimmed V and J ends, which lost 6 bases and 2 bases, there was a span of 15 bases. The CDR3 is 15 residues long. For the CDR3, the DNA is TGTGCCAGCAGACTTCGTTCGGGAGTCACAGATACGCAGTATTTT. It is translated as CASRLRSGVTDTQYF.

This clonotype has ten or more counts. This sequence joins TRBV4-1 and TRBJ1-2, with 7 bases identical to TRBD1. CDR1 and CDR2 from the germline V gene are MGHRA and YSYEKL. With V trimmed by 3 bases and J by 0 bases, 7 bases remained unmatched. The CDR3 contains 16 residues. CDR3 region: CASSHPGQRTNYGYTF. CDR3 in DNA: TGCGCCAGCAGCCACCCGGGACAGCGAACTAACTATGGCTACACCTTC.

Details on this clonotype: It may be a read error: a sequence one base away is much more abundant. The rearrangement links TRBV2 to TRBJ1-2; D gene uncertain. The CDR3 extends over 12 amino acids. Germline loops: CDR1 SNHLY, CDR2 FYNNEI. CDR3 sequence: CASTEYNLGYTF. The CDR3 DNA sequence: TGTGCCAGCACTGAATATAACCTCGGCTACACCTTC. Complete variable domain (other parts from reference TRBV2 and TRBJ1-2): EPEVTQTPSHQVTQMGQEVILRCVPISNHLYFYWYRQILGQKVEFLVSFYNNEISEKSEIFDDQFSVERPDGSNFTLKIRSTKLEDSAMYFCASTEYNLGYTFGSGTRLTVV.

As regards this clonotype: This may be a read error, as it is one base from a much larger clone. V and J are TRBV4-2 and TRBJ2-3; D possibly corresponds to TRBD1 (5 bases). With 0 bases removed from V and 0 bases from J, the gap between germline ends came to 13 bases. CDR1 is LGHNA, CDR2 YNFKEQ, per germline. The CDR3 covers 17 residues. CDR3 nucleotides: TGTGCCAGCAGCCAAGATCTGCAGGGTATTAGCACAGATACGCAGTATTTT. Amino acids: CASSQDLQGISTDTQYF.

V usage is TRBV5-1 and J usage is TRBJ2-3, with 7 bases identical to TRBD1. The CDR3 loop spans 15 amino acids. Germline CDR1 and CDR2: SGHRS and YFSETQ. Unmatched junction bases numbered 9, after V lost 0 bases and J lost 8 bases. CDR3 sequence (DNA): TGCGCCAGCAGCTTGGGGACAGGTTCCCTTAGTACGCAGTATTTT. Its protein is CASSLGTGSLSTQYF. The full variable domain, with the rest looked up from reference TRBV5-1 and TRBJ2-3, is KAGVTQTPRYLIKTRGQQVTLSCSPISGHRSVSWYQQTPGQGLQFLFEYFSETQRNKGNFPGRFSGRQFSNSRSEMNVSTLELGDSALYLCASSLGTGSLSTQYFGPGTRLTVL.

This clonotype was observed once. CDR3 bases: TGTGCCAGCAGTTACGAGGTGGACACTGAAGCTTTCTTT. Translated: CASSYEVDTEAFF. The chain combines TRBV6-5 with TRBJ1-1; D ambiguous. V was shortened by 2 bases and J by 3 bases, with 7 bases between the two germline ends. The CDR3 contains 13 residues. The V gene's germline CDR1 is MNHEY and CDR2 SVGAGI.

This clonotype has a count of ten or more. The chain links TRBV6-5 to TRBJ1-2; D uncertain. The CDR3 has 14 residues. The germline CDR1 and CDR2 sequences are MNHEY and SVGAGI. Trimming cost V 4 bases and J 3 bases, with 12 bases left between them. The CDR3 here is CASSSIGNDYGYTF. CDR3 coding DNA: TGTGCCAGCAGTTCGATCGGTAATGACTATGGCTACACCTTC.

V and J are TRBV20-1 and TRBJ2-1; 14 positions match TRBD2. The CDR3 has 14 residues. Germline V CDR1 and CDR2: DFQATT, SNEGSKA (reference sequence). J gave up 5 bases and V 7 bases, and 4 bases lay outside the gene matches. The CDR3 protein is CSVQTSGGDNEQFF. The CDR3 DNA reads TGCAGTGTACAGACTAGCGGGGGGGACAATGAGCAGTTCTTC.

The table lists this clonotype with many counts. This chain uses TRBV11-2 with TRBJ1-2, with a tentative D call TRBD1 (5 bases). Germline CDR1 is SGHAT and CDR2 is FQNNGV. This CDR3 region has 15 residues. V shed 3 bases and J shed 6 bases, with 17 bases lying between them. The chain's CDR3 is CASSFRPGNKDGYTF. CDR3 in DNA: TGTGCCAGCAGCTTCAGGCCAGGGAATAAGGATGGCTACACCTTC.

This clonotype occurred many times. The chain carries TRBV6-1 and TRBJ2-7; 7 bases are shared with TRBD2. CDR3 length: 14 residues. J gave up 4 bases and V 1 base, and 4 bases lay outside the gene matches. Germline CDR1 MNHNS, CDR2 SASEGT. CDR3 bases: TGTGCCAGCAGTGAAGGGGGGGGAAGGTACGAGCAGTACTTC. This translates into CASSEGGGRYEQYF.

This clonotype came up many times. The chain recombines TRBV6-6 with TRBJ2-3; TRBD2 aligns across 9 bases. V lost 7 bases and J lost 4; bases outside the gene matches: 6. CDR1 and CDR2 (germline): MNHNY, SVGAGI (reference sequence). The CDR3 length is 14 residues. The CDR3 DNA sequence: TGTGCCAGCAAATCAAGCGGGGGGCCAGATACGCAGTATTTT. Residues: CASKSSGGPDTQYF.

Concerning this clonotype: Being one base from a much bigger clone, this may be a read error. This chain uses TRBV3-1 with TRBJ2-1; D possibly corresponds to TRBD2 (6 bases). V dropped 7 bases and J dropped 7 bases, with 17 bases sitting between them. Germline V gene lookup returns CDR1 LGHDT and CDR2 YNNKEL (reference sequence). The CDR3 contains 14 residues. CDR3 DNA sequence: TGTGCCAGCAACAGACTAGAAGCTTTGAATGAGCAGTTCTTC. It translates to CASNRLEALNEQFF.

This clonotype turned up a few times. The J gene is TRBJ2-1, the V gene TRBV27, with a possible D match to TRBD2 (6 bases). This CDR3 is 13 amino acids long. Between the trimmed V and J ends, which lost 5 bases and 14 bases, there was a span of 19 bases. The V gene's germline CDR1 is MNHEY and CDR2 SMNVEV (reference sequence). The CDR3 region has the DNA TGTGCCAGCAGTCACACTCCGACTAGACTGGAGTTCTTC. Residues: CASSHTPTRLEFF.

Of note for this clonotype: A much larger clonotype is one base distant, so this may be a read error. The rearrangement links TRBV4-1 to TRBJ1-6; weak D call: TRBD1 (6 bases). The CDR3 consists of 16 residues. The V gene's germline CDR1 is MGHRA and CDR2 YSYEKL. CDR3 sequence reads: CAGSQPTGPDNSPLHF. DNA for the CDR3: TGCGCCGGCAGCCAGCCGACAGGCCCCGATAATTCACCCCTCCACTTT.

The chain combines TRBV5-1 with TRBJ2-4; maybe TRBD1 (6 bases). This CDR3 is built from 14 residues. The ends were cut back, 4 bases at V and 3 bases at J, with 11 bases in the middle. Germline CDR1 and CDR2: SGHRS and YFSETQ. The CDR3 nucleotides are TGCGCCAGCAGCGGAGGACAGAGCAAAAACATTCAGTACTTC. The encoded protein is CASSGGQSKNIQYF. The complete variable domain, with remaining parts taken from reference TRBV5-1 and TRBJ2-4, reads KAGVTQTPRYLIKTRGQQVTLSCSPISGHRSVSWYQQTPGQGLQFLFEYFSETQRNKGNFPGRFSGRQFSNSRSEMNVSTLELGDSALYLCASSGGQSKNIQYFGAGTRLSVL.

By proportion, this clonotype is medium-sized. The gene calls are TRBV20-1 and TRBJ1-2; D is possibly TRBD1 (5 bases). Germline values: CDR1 DFQATT, CDR2 SNEGSKA (reference sequence). V was pared by 6 bases and J by 5 bases, with 13 bases between. The CDR3 is 12 amino acids. The CDR3 region has the DNA TGCAGTGCCAAGGACACAGGATATGGCTACACCTTC. It yields the protein CSAKDTGYGYTF.

Details on this clonotype: An end of the junction differs from the germline gene, which may be a read error. This chain connects TRBV7-9 to TRBJ2-7, with D possibly being TRBD2 (5 bases). The CDR3 runs 13 residues. The germline V gene has CDR1 SEHNR and CDR2 FQNEAQ (reference sequence). CDR3 residues: CVSSLEVVGERYF. The CDR3 DNA is TGTGTCAGCAGCTTAGAAGTTGTTGGGGAGCGGTACTTC.

This clonotype was observed many times. The V gene is TRBV24-1, the J gene TRBJ1-6; maybe TRBD1 (6 bases). The CDR3 spans 14 residues. Trimming stripped 6 bases from V and 7 bases from J, with 12 bases between. From germline, CDR1 is KGHDR and CDR2 SFDVKD. The CDR3 here is CATSRGGENSPLHF. Written as DNA, the CDR3 is TGTGCCACCAGTCGAGGGGGTGAAAATTCACCCCTCCACTTT.

The rearrangement links TRBV7-9 to TRBJ1-2; unclear D gene. The length of the CDR3 is 14 residues. The V and J ends lost 1 base and 6 bases respectively, with 12 bases between them. Per the germline V gene, CDR1 is SEHNR and CDR2 is FQNEAQ (reference sequence). CDR3 coding DNA: TGTGCCAGCAGCTTAGTCGAGGATACCCATGGCTACACCTTC. Amino acids: CASSLVEDTHGYTF.

The chain has TRBV9 and TRBJ1-1; D is unclear. Germline V lookup: CDR1 SGDLS, CDR2 YYNGEE. This CDR3 region has 13 residues. Trimming pared 4 bases from V and 5 bases from J, leaving 12 bases between. The CDR3 protein is CASSQEPGTEAFF. The CDR3 coding sequence is TGTGCCAGCAGCCAAGAACCTGGTACTGAAGCTTTCTTT.

This clonotype was recorded at least ten times. V gene TRBV30 combines with J gene TRBJ2-7; TRBD2 aligns across 13 bases. The trim removed 4 bases at V and 4 bases at J, leaving 4 bases unmatched. Looked up from germline, CDR1 is GTSNPN and CDR2 is SVGIG (reference sequence). The CDR3 sequence is 14 residues long. The CDR3 sequence: CAWTRTSGSYEQYF. The CDR3 nucleotides are TGTGCCTGGACCAGGACTAGCGGGAGTTACGAGCAGTACTTC.

The chain couples TRBV6-2 or TRBV6-3 to TRBJ1-6; TRBD1 matches at 8 bases. With V trimmed by 2 bases and J by 9 bases, 6 bases remained unmatched. Per germline, CDR1 MNHEY and CDR2 SVGEGT. This CDR3 is built from 15 residues. The CDR3 reads CASSYAGQVGSPLHF. In DNA, the CDR3 is TGTGCCAGCAGTTACGCGGGACAGGTCGGTTCACCCCTCCACTTT.

This clonotype was recorded at least ten times. This chain links TRBV10-3 with TRBJ2-1; tentatively, D is TRBD1 (5 bases). CDR3 length: 15 residues. V was cut by 3 bases and J by 1 base, with 10 bases left in between. Germline loops: CDR1 ENHRY, CDR2 SYGVKD. This CDR3 reads CAISEDSLSYNEQFF. Written as DNA, the CDR3 is TGTGCCATCAGTGAAGACAGCTTATCCTACAATGAGCAGTTCTTC.

This clonotype was counted many times. In DNA form, the CDR3 reads TGTGCCAGCAGACGACAGGGTAGTTCACCCCTCCACTTT. Protein: CASRRQGSSPLHF. V is TRBV28 and J is TRBJ1-6; 7 bases align to TRBD1. Unmatched junction bases numbered 5, after V lost 6 bases and J lost 9 bases. The CDR3 consists of 13 residues. Germline V lookup: CDR1 MDHEN, CDR2 SYDVKM.

This CDR3 is CASSLAGGGNYGYTF. For the CDR3, the DNA is TGCGCCAGCAGCTTGGCCGGAGGTGGGAACTATGGCTACACCTTC. This chain uses TRBV5-1 with TRBJ1-2, with D hard to call. Trimming removed 0 bases from V and 2 bases from J, with 11 bases in between. Germline V CDR1 and CDR2: SGHRS, YFSETQ. The CDR3 runs 15 residues.

This clonotype was picked up many times. The chain links TRBV12-3 or TRBV12-4 to TRBJ1-2; D is possibly TRBD1 (6 bases). This CDR3 region has 14 residues. V lost 2 bases and J lost 2, with 9 bases in between. The CDR3 nucleotides read TGTGCCAGCAGTTTAAACAGGGTCAACTATGGCTACACCTTC. It is translated as CASSLNRVNYGYTF.